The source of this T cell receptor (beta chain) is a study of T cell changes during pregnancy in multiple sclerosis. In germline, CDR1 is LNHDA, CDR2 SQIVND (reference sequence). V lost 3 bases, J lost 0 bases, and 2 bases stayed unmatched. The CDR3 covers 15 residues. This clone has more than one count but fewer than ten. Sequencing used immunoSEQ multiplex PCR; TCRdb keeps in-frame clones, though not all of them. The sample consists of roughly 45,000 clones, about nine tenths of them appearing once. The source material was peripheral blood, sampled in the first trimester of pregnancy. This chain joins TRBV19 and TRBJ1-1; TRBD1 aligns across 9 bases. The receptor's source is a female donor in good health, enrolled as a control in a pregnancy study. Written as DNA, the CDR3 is TGTGCCAGTAGTATTGGACAGGGGATGAACACTGAAGCTTTCTTT. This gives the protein CASSIGQGMNTEAFF.